This TCR beta chain derives from a study of shared T cell receptors in the human thymus. This CDR3 is 15 amino acids long. Germline V lookup: CDR1 MNHEY, CDR2 SMNVEV (reference sequence). V was shortened by 4 bases and J by 2 bases, with 15 bases between the two germline ends. Method: immunoSEQ multiplex PCR; TCRdb's copy keeps in-frame clones and lacks some. The sample has about 660,000 clones; around nine tenths are singletons. These data were also filed under a second study, of human thymus T cells. Per that study: Thymus pieces cut out during corrective heart surgery were the tissue that was used. An apparent bias in V and J gene usage was seen in thymic and blood repertoires. Related work showed strongly overlapping thymic repertoires across unrelated individuals.

This TCR was recovered from a boy younger than two with a congenital heart defect. The sequenced sample was thymocytes. The gene calls are TRBV27 and TRBJ2-7; D is perhaps TRBD1 (6 bases). The CDR3 reads CASSYKQGLTYEQYF. The CDR3 DNA reads TGTGCCAGCAGTTATAAACAGGGTTTAACCTACGAGCAGTACTTC.